This T cell receptor beta chain was identified during a study of T cells in women clearing cervical HPV infection. The table came from immunoSEQ multiplex PCR; TCRdb's copy has only in-frame clones and leaves some out. Its clone listing holds 25,000 to 35,000 clones. Note on this clone: Its antigen is undetermined. The read finishes 3 residues shy of the CDR3 end, and the germline J gene is used to complete it.

The germline CDR1 and CDR2 sequences are SSHAT and FNYEAQ (reference sequence). The CDR3 consists of 18 residues. Overall study results and limits: TRBV6-7 abundance was lower in cases than controls (around 0.11% versus 0.16%).

The source is a woman between 18 and 69 years old with a cervical HPV16 infection that either progressed to CIN3+ or cleared (not recorded which). Sequenced material: blood buffy coat. J is TRBJ2-4 and V is TRBV7-7; D is possibly TRBD1 (6 bases). The covered CDR3 bases are TGTGCCAGCAGCTTCCGGGACAAGGGGCTGAAGCGAAACTATGGT. This sequence encodes CASSFRDKGLKRNYG. The full CDR3 reads CASSFRDKGLKRNYGQYF.